This T cell receptor beta chain emerged from a study of Ad26.COV2.S vaccination and SARS-CoV-2 variants. General study points: Analyses that measured TCR breadth and depth may have underestimated total T cell responses. Vaccine recipients surpassed placebo recipients in spike-specific TCR breadth.

To note about this clone: As yet, its antigen is unknown.

Regarding treatment: some 19 received Ad26.COV2.S at low or high dose, single or two shots; roughly 5 received placebo; per-sample allocation not given. After the first vaccine or placebo injection, samples were drawn on day 63. An 18-55-year-old adult in Boston served as donor. This CDR3 comprises 17 residues. Measured with immunoSEQ multiplex PCR; TCRdb has only the in-frame clones, and not every one. The table lists some 420,000 clones, roughly 90% of them singletons. The TCR sequence derives from a person between 18 and 65 years old who received the Ad26.COV2.S COVID-19 vaccine or a placebo. The rearrangement joins TRBV21-1 to TRBJ1-2; TRBD1 reflects the table's D call only, with no check against the DNA. TRBV21-1 is assigned pseudogene status. The source was peripheral blood, collected in a trial of Ad26.COV2.S vaccine versus placebo. CDR3 bases: TGTGCCAGCAGCATCGGGCAGGGAAGGGTCCGCGCCTATGGCTACACCTTC. Its translation is CASSIGQGRVRAYGYTF.